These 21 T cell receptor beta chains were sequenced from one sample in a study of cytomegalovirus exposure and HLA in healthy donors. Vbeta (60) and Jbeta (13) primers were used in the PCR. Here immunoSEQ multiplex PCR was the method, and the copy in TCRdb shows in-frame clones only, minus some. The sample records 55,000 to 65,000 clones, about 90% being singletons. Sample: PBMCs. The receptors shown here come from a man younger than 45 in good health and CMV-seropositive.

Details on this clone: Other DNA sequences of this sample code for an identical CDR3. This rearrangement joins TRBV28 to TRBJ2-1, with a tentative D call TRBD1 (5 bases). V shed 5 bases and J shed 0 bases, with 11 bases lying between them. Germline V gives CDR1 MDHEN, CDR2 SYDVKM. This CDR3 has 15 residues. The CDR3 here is CASSLDSSSYNEQFF. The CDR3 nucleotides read TGTGCCAGCAGTCTCGACAGTAGCTCCTACAATGAGCAGTTCTTC.

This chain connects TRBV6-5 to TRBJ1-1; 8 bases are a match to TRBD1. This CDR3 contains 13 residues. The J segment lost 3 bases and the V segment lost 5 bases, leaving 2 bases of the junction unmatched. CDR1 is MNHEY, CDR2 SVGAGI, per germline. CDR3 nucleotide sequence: TGTGCCAGCAGTACACAGGGGGACACTGAAGCTTTCTTT. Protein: CASSTQGDTEAFF.

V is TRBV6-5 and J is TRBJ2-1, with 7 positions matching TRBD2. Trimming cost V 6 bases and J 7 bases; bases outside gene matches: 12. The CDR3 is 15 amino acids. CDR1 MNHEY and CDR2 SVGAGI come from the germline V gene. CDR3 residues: CASRPLRGGRNEQFF. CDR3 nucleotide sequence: TGTGCCAGCAGGCCACTGCGGGGAGGGCGGAATGAGCAGTTCTTC.

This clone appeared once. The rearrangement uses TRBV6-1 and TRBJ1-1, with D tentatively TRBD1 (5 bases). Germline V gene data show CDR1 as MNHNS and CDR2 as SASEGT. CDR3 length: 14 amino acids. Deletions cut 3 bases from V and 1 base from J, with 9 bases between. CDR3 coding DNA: TGTGCCAGCAGTGAGCGGGGACCGAACACTGAAGCTTTCTTT. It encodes CASSERGPNTEAFF.

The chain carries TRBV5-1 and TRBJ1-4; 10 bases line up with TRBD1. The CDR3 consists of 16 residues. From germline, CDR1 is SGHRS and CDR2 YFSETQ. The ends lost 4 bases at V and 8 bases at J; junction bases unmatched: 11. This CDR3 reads CASSTQRTGGGEKLFF. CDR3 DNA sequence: TGCGCCAGCAGCACCCAACGGACAGGGGGAGGCGAAAAACTGTTTTTT.

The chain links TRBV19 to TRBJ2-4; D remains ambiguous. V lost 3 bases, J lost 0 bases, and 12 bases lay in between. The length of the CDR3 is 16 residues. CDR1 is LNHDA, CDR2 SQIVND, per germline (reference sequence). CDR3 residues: CASSMRGIGAKNIQYF. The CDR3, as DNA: TGTGCCAGTAGTATGAGAGGAATTGGAGCCAAAAACATTCAGTACTTC.

CDR3 amino acids: CASGSPYNEQFF. DNA of the CDR3: TGCGCCAGCGGGAGCCCGTACAATGAGCAGTTCTTC. The V call is TRBV4-1, the J call TRBJ2-1; possible D gene TRBD2, 5 bases. CDR1 MGHRA and CDR2 YSYEKL come from the germline V gene. The CDR3 length is 12 residues. V was cut by 8 bases and J by 4 bases, with 9 bases left in between.

CDR3 DNA sequence: TGTGCCTGGAGTCGTACCGGGGAGCTGTTTTTT. This sequence encodes CAWSRTGELFF. The chain recombines TRBV30 with TRBJ2-2, with D uncertain. Germline V gives CDR1 GTSNPN, CDR2 SVGIG (reference sequence). The V end was cut by 2 bases, the J end by 5 bases, with 3 bases between. This CDR3 spans 11 amino acids.

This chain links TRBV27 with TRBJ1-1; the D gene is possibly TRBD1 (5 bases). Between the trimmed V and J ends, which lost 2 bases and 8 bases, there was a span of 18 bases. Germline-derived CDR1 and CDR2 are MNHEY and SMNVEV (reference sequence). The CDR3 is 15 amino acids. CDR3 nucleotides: TGTGCCAGCAGTTTACAGCAGGGTAATTATAGGGAAGCTTTCTTT. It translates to CASSLQQGNYREAFF.

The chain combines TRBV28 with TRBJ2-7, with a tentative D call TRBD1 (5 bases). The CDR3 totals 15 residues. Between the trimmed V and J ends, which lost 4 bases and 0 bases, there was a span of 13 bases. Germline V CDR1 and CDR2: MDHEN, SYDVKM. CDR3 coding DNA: TGTGCCAGCAGTTCCCCGGCTACAGGCTCCTACGAGCAGTACTTC. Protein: CASSSPATGSYEQYF.

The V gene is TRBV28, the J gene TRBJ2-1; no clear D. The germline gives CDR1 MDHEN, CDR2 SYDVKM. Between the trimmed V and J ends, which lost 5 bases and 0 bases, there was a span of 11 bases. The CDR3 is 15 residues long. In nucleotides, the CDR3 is TGTGCCAGCAGTATATTCCCCCGCTCCTACAATGAGCAGTTCTTC. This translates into CASSIFPRSYNEQFF.

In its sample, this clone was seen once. CDR3 sequence: CASSQEWTSGKQYF. For the CDR3, the DNA is TGTGCCAGCAGCCAAGAATGGACTAGCGGGAAGCAGTACTTC. V is TRBV7-2 and J is TRBJ2-7, with 12 bases that match TRBD2. V was pared by 5 bases and J by 8 bases, with 7 bases of the junction left unmatched. The CDR3 extends over 14 amino acids. Germline CDR1 is SGHTA and CDR2 is FQGNSA.

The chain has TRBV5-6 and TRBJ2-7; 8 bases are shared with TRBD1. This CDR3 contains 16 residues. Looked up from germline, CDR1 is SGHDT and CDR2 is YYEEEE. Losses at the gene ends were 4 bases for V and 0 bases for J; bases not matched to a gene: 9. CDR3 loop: CASSPYRDRHSYEQYF. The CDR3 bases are TGTGCCAGCAGCCCGTACCGGGACAGGCACTCCTACGAGCAGTACTTC.

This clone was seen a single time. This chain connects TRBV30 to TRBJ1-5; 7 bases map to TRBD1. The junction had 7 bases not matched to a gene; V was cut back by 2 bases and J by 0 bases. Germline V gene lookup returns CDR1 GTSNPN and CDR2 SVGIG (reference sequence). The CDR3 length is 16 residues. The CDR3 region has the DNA TGTGCCTGGAGTCCTAGGACAGGATATAGCAATCAGCCCCAGCATTTT. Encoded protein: CAWSPRTGYSNQPQHF.

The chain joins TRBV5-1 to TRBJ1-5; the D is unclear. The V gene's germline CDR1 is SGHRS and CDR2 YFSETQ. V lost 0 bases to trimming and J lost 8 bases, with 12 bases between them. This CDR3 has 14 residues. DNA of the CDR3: TGCGCCAGCAGCTTGGGTTTCGGGAAGGAGCCCCAGCATTTT. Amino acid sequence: CASSLGFGKEPQHF.

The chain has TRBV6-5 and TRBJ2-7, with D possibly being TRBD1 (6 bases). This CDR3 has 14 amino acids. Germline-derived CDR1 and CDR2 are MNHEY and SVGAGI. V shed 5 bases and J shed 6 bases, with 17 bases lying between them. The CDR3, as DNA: TGTGCCAGCAGTCACGACAGGATTAAAGCCGAGCAGTACTTC. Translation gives CASSHDRIKAEQYF.

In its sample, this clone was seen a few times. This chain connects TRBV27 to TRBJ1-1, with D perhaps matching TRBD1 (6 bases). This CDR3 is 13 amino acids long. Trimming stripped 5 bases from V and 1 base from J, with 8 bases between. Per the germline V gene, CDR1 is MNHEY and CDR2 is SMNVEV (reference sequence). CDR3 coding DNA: TGTGCCAGCAGTGTGACAGGGAACACTGAAGCTTTCTTT. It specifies CASSVTGNTEAFF.

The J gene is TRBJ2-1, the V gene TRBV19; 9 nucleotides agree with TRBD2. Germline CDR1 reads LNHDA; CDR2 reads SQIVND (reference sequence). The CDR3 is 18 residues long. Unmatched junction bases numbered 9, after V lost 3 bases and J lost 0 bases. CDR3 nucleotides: TGTGCCAGTAGTATGGGAGCGGGAGGAAGCCCCTCCTACAATGAGCAGTTCTTC. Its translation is CASSMGAGGSPSYNEQFF.

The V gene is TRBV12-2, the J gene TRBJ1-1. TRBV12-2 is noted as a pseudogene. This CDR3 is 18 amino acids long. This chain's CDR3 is CASRSGSDSWSWNTEAFF. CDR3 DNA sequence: TGTGCAAGTCGCTCCGGCAGTGATTCCTGGAGTTGGAACACTGAAGCTTTCTTT.

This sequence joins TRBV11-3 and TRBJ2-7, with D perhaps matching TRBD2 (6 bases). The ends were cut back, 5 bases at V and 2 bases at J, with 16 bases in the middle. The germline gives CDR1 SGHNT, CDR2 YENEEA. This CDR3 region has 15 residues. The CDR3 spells CASSPTLARTYEQYF. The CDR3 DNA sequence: TGTGCCAGCAGCCCTACCCTAGCGCGCACCTACGAGCAGTACTTC.

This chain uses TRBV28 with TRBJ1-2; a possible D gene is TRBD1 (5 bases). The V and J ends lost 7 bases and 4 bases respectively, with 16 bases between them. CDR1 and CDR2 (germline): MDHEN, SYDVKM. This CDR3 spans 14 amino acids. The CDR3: CASTPGGGRYGYTF. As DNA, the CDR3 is TGTGCCAGCACCCCTGGGGGAGGGCGCTATGGCTACACCTTC.